This TCR beta chain derives from a study of blood T cells in healthy people across ages. General study points: Both naive CD4+ cell counts and diversity were greater in long-lived donors than in aged donors. Older age coincided with a roughly linear decline in TCR beta diversity per million T cells.

A note on this clonotype: The antigen is not known.

Alongside a J-beta primer mix, a sample-barcoded 5' primer served in a second PCR lasting about 7 to 11 cycles. A single record per CDR3 protein comes from TCRdb applying MiXCR to the 5' RACE reads. The sample includes about 900,000 distinct CDR3 sequences, approximately 67% seen only once; the top ten take around a quarter. The clonotype originates from a man aged 25 to 40 in good health. The material sequenced was blood.

The CDR3 DNA reads as TGTGCCAGCAGCTTTATGTTAGGGACCCAGTACTTC. This sequence encodes CASSFMLGTQYF. The rearrangement links TRBV7-2 to TRBJ2-5; no firm D call. Per the germline V gene, CDR1 is SGHTA and CDR2 is FQGNSA. The CDR3 spans 12 residues. Trimming removed 3 bases at V and 7 bases at J, with 9 bases between.